This T cell receptor beta chain was identified during a study of cytomegalovirus exposure and HLA in healthy donors. The CDR3 is 15 amino acids. The ends were cut back, 3 bases at V and 5 bases at J, with 16 bases in the middle. Germline loops: CDR1 MGHRA, CDR2 YSYEKL. The PCR was carried out with 60 Vbeta primers and 13 Jbeta primers. Clones were sequenced by immunoSEQ multiplex PCR, and TCRdb holds only the in-frame ones, with some missing. In the table there are roughly 120,000 clones, over 60% of which are singletons. The chain uses TRBV4-1 and TRBJ2-5, with D tentatively TRBD2 (6 bases). The clonotype originates from a young woman in good health and CMV-seronegative. The specimen was PBMCs. The CDR3 protein is CASSHGDWGRETQYF. In DNA, the CDR3 is TGCGCCAGCAGCCACGGGGACTGGGGTAGGGAGACCCAGTACTTC.